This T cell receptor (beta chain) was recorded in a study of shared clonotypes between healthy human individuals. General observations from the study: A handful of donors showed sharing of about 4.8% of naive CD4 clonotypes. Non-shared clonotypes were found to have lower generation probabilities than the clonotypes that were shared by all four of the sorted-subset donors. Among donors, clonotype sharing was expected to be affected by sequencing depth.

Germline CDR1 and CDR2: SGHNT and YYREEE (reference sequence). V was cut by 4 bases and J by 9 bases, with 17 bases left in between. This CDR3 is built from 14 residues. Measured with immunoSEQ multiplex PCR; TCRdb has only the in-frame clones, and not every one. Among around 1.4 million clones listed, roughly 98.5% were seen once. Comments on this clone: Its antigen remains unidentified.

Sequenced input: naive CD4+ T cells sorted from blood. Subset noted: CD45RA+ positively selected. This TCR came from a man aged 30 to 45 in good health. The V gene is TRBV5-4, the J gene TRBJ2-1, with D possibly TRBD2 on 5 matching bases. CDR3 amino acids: CASSRTDAASEQFF. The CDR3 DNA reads TGTGCCAGCAGCCGGACTGACGCCGCCAGTGAGCAGTTCTTC.